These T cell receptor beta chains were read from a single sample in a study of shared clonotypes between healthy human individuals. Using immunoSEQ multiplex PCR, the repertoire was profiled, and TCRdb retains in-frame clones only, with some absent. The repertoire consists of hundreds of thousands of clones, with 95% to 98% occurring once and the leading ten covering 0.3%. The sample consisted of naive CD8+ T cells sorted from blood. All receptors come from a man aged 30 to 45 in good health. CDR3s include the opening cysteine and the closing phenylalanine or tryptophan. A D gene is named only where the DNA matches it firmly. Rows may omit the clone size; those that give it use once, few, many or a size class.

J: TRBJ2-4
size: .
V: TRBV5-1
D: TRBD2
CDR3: CASSLVGKRELSAYIQYF
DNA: TGCGCCAGCAGCTTGGTGGGTAAGCGGGAGCTGAGTGCGTACATTCAGTACTTC

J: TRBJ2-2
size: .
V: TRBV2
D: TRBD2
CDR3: CASGDLGLAGEVDTGELFF
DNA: TGTGCCAGCGGTGATTTGGGACTAGCGGGAGAGGTGGACACCGGGGAGCTGTTTTTT

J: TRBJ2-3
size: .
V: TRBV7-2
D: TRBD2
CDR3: CASSFGLAGVLDTQYF
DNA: TGTGCCAGCAGCTTCGGACTAGCGGGAGTGTTGGATACGCAGTATTTT

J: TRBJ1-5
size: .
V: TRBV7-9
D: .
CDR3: CASSFTGSLEPQHF
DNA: TGTGCCAGCAGCTTCACAGGGTCCTTGGAGCCCCAGCATTTT

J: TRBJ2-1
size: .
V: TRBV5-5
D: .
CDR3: CASSFFPGTYNEQFF
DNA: TGTGCCAGCAGCTTTTTTCCAGGGACCTACAATGAGCAGTTCTTC

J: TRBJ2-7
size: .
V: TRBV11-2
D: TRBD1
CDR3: CASSRTGAYGSYEQYF
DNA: TGTGCCAGCAGCAGGACAGGGGCATACGGATCCTACGAGCAGTACTTC

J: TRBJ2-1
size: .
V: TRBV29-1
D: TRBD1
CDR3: CSVETGQTPYNEQFF
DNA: TGCAGCGTTGAGACGGGACAGACACCCTACAATGAGCAGTTCTTC

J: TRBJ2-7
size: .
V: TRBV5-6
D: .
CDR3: CASSQLRRAHEQYF
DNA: TGTGCCAGCAGCCAACTTCGGAGGGCTCACGAGCAGTACTTC

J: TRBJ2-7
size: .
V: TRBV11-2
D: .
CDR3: CASSLDPLGGVSYEQYF
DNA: TGTGCCAGCAGCTTAGATCCCCTAGGCGGGGTCTCCTACGAGCAGTACTTC

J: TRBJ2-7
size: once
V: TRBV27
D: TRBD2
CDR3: CASSLSTSGYYEQYF
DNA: TGTGCCAGCAGTTTAAGTACTAGCGGCTACTACGAGCAGTACTTC

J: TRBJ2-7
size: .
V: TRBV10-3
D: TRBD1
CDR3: CAISADRAAMWEQYF
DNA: TGTGCCATCAGTGCGGACAGGGCGGCCATGTGGGAGCAGTACTTC

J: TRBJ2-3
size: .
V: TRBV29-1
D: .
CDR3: CSVDFRWQATRDTQYF
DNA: TGCAGCGTTGATTTTCGGTGGCAGGCCACCAGGGATACGCAGTATTTT

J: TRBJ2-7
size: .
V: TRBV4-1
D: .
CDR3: CASSQLAGNEQYF
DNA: TGCGCCAGCAGCCAACTGGCAGGGAACGAGCAGTACTTC

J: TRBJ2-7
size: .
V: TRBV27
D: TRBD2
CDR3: CASSHGGLAGVEQYF
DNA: TGTGCCAGCAGTCACGGTGGGCTAGCGGGAGTAGAGCAGTACTTC

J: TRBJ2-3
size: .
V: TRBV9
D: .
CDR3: CASSLKGWGTDTQYF
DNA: TGTGCCAGCAGCCTAAAGGGCTGGGGCACAGATACGCAGTATTTT